A single sample gave rise to the 8 T cell receptor beta chains below, sequenced in a study of blood T cell repertoires in COVID-19. Profiled with immunoSEQ multiplex PCR; TCRdb holds only in-frame clones, not every one. In the table there are some 380,000 clones, roughly 86% of which are singletons. The sequenced sample was PBMCs or T cells enriched from blood (not recorded which). All receptors derive from a man aged 25 to 45 who had recovered from COVID-19.

The CDR3 region is CASSATVQGSQPQHF. The CDR3 DNA reads as TGTGCCAGTAGTGCGACCGTACAGGGGTCTCAGCCCCAGCATTTT. The rearrangement uses TRBV19 and TRBJ1-5; 7 bases align to TRBD1. The V gene's germline CDR1 is LNHDA and CDR2 SQIVND (reference sequence). V dropped 5 bases and J dropped 6; count of bases not matched to a gene: 10. The CDR3 is 15 residues long.

The V gene is TRBV7-9, the J gene TRBJ1-2; D is undetermined. Trimming took off 4 bases at V and 8 bases at J, with 11 bases between the two ends. Germline V gene data show CDR1 as SEHNR and CDR2 as FQNEAQ (reference sequence). The CDR3 contains 12 residues. CDR3 amino acids: CASSSTTEGYTF. In DNA, the CDR3 is TGTGCCAGCAGCTCCACGACTGAGGGCTACACCTTC.

This clone was seen a handful of times. The J gene is TRBJ2-3, the V gene TRBV12-5, with D perhaps matching TRBD2 (6 bases). CDR3 length: 17 amino acids. Germline lookup yields CDR1 LGHNT and CDR2 FRNRAP. The V and J ends lost 1 base and 3 bases respectively, with 17 bases between them. CDR3 sequence reads: CASGLASLAILTDTQYF. CDR3 coding DNA: TGTGCTAGTGGTTTGGCTTCTCTAGCGATCCTAACAGATACGCAGTATTTT.

A few counts support this clone. The J gene is TRBJ1-3, the V gene TRBV9; TRBD1 might be the D (6 bases). This CDR3 region has 15 residues. Germline loops: CDR1 SGDLS, CDR2 YYNGEE. Trimming took off 4 bases at V and 4 bases at J, with 15 bases between the two ends. The CDR3 DNA is TGTGCCAGCAGCACCGACGGGGGGCTCGGAAACACCATATATTTT. Its translation is CASSTDGGLGNTIYF. Full variable domain (missing parts from reference TRBV9 and TRBJ1-3): DSGVTQTPKHLITATGQRVTLRCSPRSGDLSVYWYQQSLDQGLQFLIQYYNGEERAKGNILERFSAQQFPDLHSELNLSSLELGDSALYFCASSTDGGLGNTIYFGEGSWLTVV.

The CDR3, as DNA: TGTGCCTGGGACAGGCTTACTGAAGCTTTCTTT. Translation: CAWDRLTEAFF. The chain joins TRBV30 to TRBJ1-1; tentatively, D is TRBD1 (6 bases). Germline CDR1 GTSNPN, CDR2 SVGIG (reference sequence). The germline V and J ends were trimmed by 5 bases and 5 bases, with 9 bases remaining between them. The CDR3 length is 11 residues.

The chain links TRBV7-9 to TRBJ1-3; weak D call: TRBD1 (6 bases). V was trimmed by 0 bases and J by 4 bases, leaving 13 bases between them. CDR1 is SEHNR and CDR2 is FQNEAQ in the germline V gene (reference sequence). There are 16 residues in the CDR3. This CDR3 reads CASSLAQGSSGNTIYF. For the CDR3, the DNA is TGTGCCAGCAGCTTAGCTCAGGGGTCATCCGGAAACACCATATATTTT.

Only a few counts were recorded for this clone. This rearrangement joins TRBV10-1 to TRBJ2-3, with 8 bases that match TRBD2. The CDR3 consists of 17 residues. Germline CDR1 is WNHNN and CDR2 is SYGVQD (reference sequence). J was trimmed by 2 bases and V by 3 bases; bases with no gene match: 10. CDR3 sequence: CASSDGVGTSYTDTQYF. CDR3 nucleotide sequence: TGCGCCAGCAGTGACGGAGTCGGGACTAGTTACACAGATACGCAGTATTTT.

The chain is built from TRBV19 and TRBJ2-2, with 9 bases aligning to TRBD1. The CDR3 spans 18 residues. J gave up 5 bases and V 0 bases, and 10 bases lay outside the gene matches. The germline V gene encodes CDR1 LNHDA and CDR2 SQIVND (reference sequence). CDR3 coding DNA: TGTGCCAGTAGTATAGAAGCTTTGGACAGGGGTACTACCGGGGAGCTGTTTTTT. Translating it yields CASSIEALDRGTTGELFF.